This T cell receptor (beta chain) was retrieved from a study of graft-versus-host responses after intestinal transplantation. Looking at the study overall: Transplants were multivisceral, liver-intestinal, or isolated intestinal. Induction with anti-thymocyte globulin, then tacrolimus and steroids for around three years, was given to all recipients. Study results and caveats: GvH clones detected in recipient marrow included some appearing first in ileum or blood. Peak circulating GvH clone levels were associated with early post-transplant HvG declines.

Repertoires were generated with immunoSEQ multiplex PCR, while TCRdb's copy carries only in-frame clones and drops some. The sample shows around 99,000 clones, 85% to 95% of them seen only once. With regard to this clone: Antigen unknown.

V trimming: 2 bases; J trimming: 1 base; junction bases outside the gene matches: 7. CDR1 and CDR2 from the germline V gene are MGHDK and SYGVNS. This CDR3 has 16 residues. The TCR originated in a human donor who received an intestinal transplant. The sequencing used unstimulated CD8+ T cells sorted from spleen or lymph node cells, collected before intestinal transplant. The V and J genes are TRBV25-1 and TRBJ2-5, with 7 bases fitting TRBD2. The CDR3 region has the DNA TGTGCCAGCAGTGAAGGGTTTAGCGGGCCCCAAGAGACCCAGTACTTC. This sequence encodes CASSEGFSGPQETQYF.